The 9 T cell receptor beta chains given below trace back to one sample, sequenced in a study of blood T cell repertoires in COVID-19. Some clones are missing from TCRdb's copy, which holds only in-frame ones; the method was immunoSEQ multiplex PCR. The sample lists approximately 47,000 clones, roughly 84% occurring once. The sequenced material came from peripheral blood. These receptor sequences come from a woman aged 60-75 years with acute or convalescent COVID-19.

This chain joins TRBV7-6 and TRBJ2-5; a possible D gene is TRBD2 (7 bases). This CDR3 comprises 14 residues. V was clipped by 3 bases and J by 5 bases, with 13 bases between them. The germline V gene has CDR1 SGHVS and CDR2 FNYEAQ. The CDR3 DNA reads as TGTGCCAGCAGCTTTACCGGGGGGCGGGAGACCCAGTACTTC. Protein product: CASSFTGGRETQYF. Supplemented by reference TRBV7-6 and TRBJ2-5, the full variable domain reads GAGVSQSPRYKVTKRGQDVALRCDPISGHVSLYWYRQALGQGPEFLTYFNYEAQQDKSGLPNDRFSAERPEGSISTLTIQRTEQRDSAMYRCASSFTGGRETQYFGPGTRLLVL.

This chain uses TRBV1 with TRBJ1-1. TRBV1 is marked as a pseudogene. The CDR3 sequence is 16 residues long. DNA of the CDR3: TGCACCAGCAGCCCCCGGCGTGCTTCGGGGGACACTGAAGCTTTCTTT. Its translation: CTSSPRRASGDTEAFF.

This clone is a singleton in its sample. V usage is TRBV9 and J usage is TRBJ2-1; 7 bases match TRBD1. CDR3 length: 15 amino acids. With V trimmed by 3 bases and J by 1 base, 4 bases remained unmatched. CDR1 SGDLS and CDR2 YYNGEE come from the germline V gene. The CDR3 is CASSALTGSYNEQFF. Written as DNA, the CDR3 is TGTGCCAGCAGCGCCCTGACAGGGTCCTACAATGAGCAGTTCTTC. Full variable domain (rest looked up from reference TRBV9 and TRBJ2-1): DSGVTQTPKHLITATGQRVTLRCSPRSGDLSVYWYQQSLDQGLQFLIQYYNGEERAKGNILERFSAQQFPDLHSELNLSSLELGDSALYFCASSALTGSYNEQFFGPGTRLTVL.

This clone has only a few counts. This chain links TRBV3-1 (or the pseudogene TRBV3-2) with TRBJ2-7, with 10 bases lining up with TRBD2. The CDR3 is made up of 14 amino acids. J lost 5 bases, V lost 5 bases, and 6 bases had no gene match. Germline CDR1 reads LGHDT; CDR2 reads YNNKEL (reference sequence). CDR3 in DNA: TGTGCCAGCAGCAAACTAGCGGGACTCGACGAGCAGTACTTC. Translated, it gives CASSKLAGLDEQYF.

This clone was found once. This sequence joins TRBV7-2 and TRBJ1-1; D is unresolved. The germline CDR1 and CDR2 sequences are SGHTA and FQGNSA. The CDR3 length is 13 residues. V lost 7 bases, J lost 3 bases, and 12 bases lay in between. The CDR3 DNA reads as TGTGCCAGCACCCCAGCGTTCTACACTGAAGCTTTCTTT. It is translated as CASTPAFYTEAFF.

The V and J genes are TRBV4-1 and TRBJ2-1; TRBD1 matches at 7 bases. Germline trimming cut 3 bases from V and 3 bases from J; bases unmatched to any gene: 5. CDR3 length: 15 amino acids. Germline V CDR1 and CDR2: MGHRA, YSYEKL. The CDR3 loop is CASSHTGTVYNEQFF. The CDR3 nucleotides are TGCGCCAGCAGCCATACCGGGACAGTCTACAATGAGCAGTTCTTC.

In this sample, this clone is medium-sized. This chain joins TRBV5-4 and TRBJ1-1; D remains ambiguous. Germline V gene lookup returns CDR1 SGHNT and CDR2 YYREEE (reference sequence). With 1 base removed from V and 0 bases from J, the gap between germline ends came to 13 bases. The CDR3 runs to 16 residues. The CDR3 sequence: CASSLSPNGVNTEAFF. The CDR3 bases are TGTGCCAGCAGCTTGTCTCCGAACGGGGTGAACACTGAAGCTTTCTTT.

The V call is TRBV7-2, the J call TRBJ2-3; TRBD2 matches 10 bases. The CDR3 runs 15 residues. Germline lookup yields CDR1 SGHTA and CDR2 FQGNSA. The trim removed 5 bases at V and 7 bases at J, leaving 9 bases unmatched. The CDR3 is CASSTTSGIGNTQYF. The DNA of the CDR3 is TGTGCCAGCAGCACCACTAGCGGGATAGGAAATACGCAGTATTTT. Drawing the rest from reference TRBV7-2 and TRBJ2-3, the complete variable domain is GAGVSQSPSNKVTEKGKDVELRCDPISGHTALYWYRQSLGQGLEFLIYFQGNSAPDKSGLPSDRFSAERTGGSVSTLTIQRTQQEDSAVYLCASSTTSGIGNTQYFGPGTRLTVL.

The rearrangement links TRBV7-9 to TRBJ2-3, with D possibly matching TRBD1 (5 bases). Per germline, CDR1 SEHNR and CDR2 FQNEAQ (reference sequence). Deletions cut 5 bases from V and 1 base from J, with 7 bases between. The length of the CDR3 is 13 residues. The CDR3 region has the DNA TGTGCCAGCAGCGAGACAGGCACAGATACGCAGTATTTT. Translated, it gives CASSETGTDTQYF. Full variable domain (missing parts from reference TRBV7-9 and TRBJ2-3): DTGVSQNPRHKITKRGQNVTFRCDPISEHNRLYWYRQTLGQGPEFLTYFQNEAQLEKSRLLSDRFSAERPKGSFSTLEIQRTEQGDSAMYLCASSETGTDTQYFGPGTRLTVL.